This T cell receptor (beta chain) was obtained from a study of cytomegalovirus exposure and HLA in healthy donors. Study overall: In an earlier analysis, 117 million unique TCR beta sequences were found from 200 million or so T cells. Study-level findings and limits: CMV serostatus was the only recorded immune exposure for donors. 87-base-pair reads could not separate some V segments, including TRBV6-2 and TRBV6-3. Most TCR sequences proved rare, with some public TCRs found in many donors.

Points on this clone: The antigen remains undetermined.

V was clipped by 7 bases and J by 4 bases; unmatched bases: 15. The germline CDR1 and CDR2 sequences are SNHLY and FYNNEI. This CDR3 is 16 amino acids long. A multiplex PCR was run with 60 Vbeta primers and 13 Jbeta primers. Only in-frame clones appear in the TCRdb table, and some are missing; sequencing was by immunoSEQ multiplex PCR. The table includes 150,000 to 200,000 clones, about four fifths detected once. The specimen was PBMCs. This chain links TRBV2 with TRBJ2-7; 8 bases match TRBD2. This TCR was sampled from a woman aged 45-65 years in good health and CMV-seronegative. CDR3 protein: CASKGKPGGTSYEQYF. Here the CDR3 DNA reads TGTGCCAGCAAGGGGAAGCCGGGAGGGACTTCTTACGAGCAGTACTTC.